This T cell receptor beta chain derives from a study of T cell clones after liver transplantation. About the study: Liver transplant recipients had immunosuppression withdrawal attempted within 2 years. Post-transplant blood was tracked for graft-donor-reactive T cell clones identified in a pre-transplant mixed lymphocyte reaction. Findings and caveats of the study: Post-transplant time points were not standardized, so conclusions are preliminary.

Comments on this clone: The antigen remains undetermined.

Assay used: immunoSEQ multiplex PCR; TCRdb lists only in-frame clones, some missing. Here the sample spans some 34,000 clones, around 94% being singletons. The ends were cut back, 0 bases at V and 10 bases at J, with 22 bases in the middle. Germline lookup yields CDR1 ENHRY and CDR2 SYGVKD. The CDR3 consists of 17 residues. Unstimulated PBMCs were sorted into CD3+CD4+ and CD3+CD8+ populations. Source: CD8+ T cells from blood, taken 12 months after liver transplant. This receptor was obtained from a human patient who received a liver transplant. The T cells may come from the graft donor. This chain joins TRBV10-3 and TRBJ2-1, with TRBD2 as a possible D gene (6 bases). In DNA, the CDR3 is TGTGCCATCAGTGAGTCTGAGATGTCGGGAGTGGTACGCGAGCAGTTCTTC. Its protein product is CAISESEMSGVVREQFF.